These 20 T cell receptor beta chains were all obtained from the same sample, sequenced in a study of T cells after yellow fever vaccination. TCRdb itself ran the 5' RACE reads through MiXCR, one entry per CDR3 protein. The table shows approximately 110,000 distinct CDR3 sequences, with 7.4% occurring only once. The sample here was CD4+ T cells sorted from PBMCs, taken approximately 11 days after the first yellow fever vaccination. The origin of the receptors is a man between 18 and 35 years old who received the YFV17D yellow fever vaccine.

This clonotype was counted many times. The chain has TRBV12-3 or TRBV12-4 and TRBJ2-2, with D possibly matching TRBD2 (6 bases). Trimming took 5 bases from V and 0 from J, leaving 13 bases between them. This CDR3 region has 16 residues. CDR3 residues: CASSLGTRANTGELFF. CDR3 DNA sequence: TGTGCCAGCAGTCTAGGGACTCGGGCGAACACCGGGGAGCTGTTTTTT.

This clonotype was detected many times. J is TRBJ1-2 and V is TRBV12-3 or TRBV12-4; 8 nucleotides agree with TRBD1. Unmatched junction bases numbered 7, after V lost 6 bases and J lost 7 bases. This CDR3 region has 13 residues. CDR3 loop: CASRADRVAGYTF. The CDR3 DNA reads TGTGCCAGCAGAGCGGACAGGGTAGCTGGCTACACCTTC.

This clonotype was seen ten or more times. The chain couples TRBV5-1 to TRBJ2-2, with D possibly matching TRBD1 (5 bases). There are 13 residues in the CDR3. The germline V gene has CDR1 SGHRS and CDR2 YFSETQ. The ends were cut back, 5 bases at V and 5 bases at J, with 10 bases in the middle. CDR3 region: CASSPPGTGELFF. The CDR3 region has the DNA TGCGCCAGCAGTCCCCCAGGGACCGGGGAGCTGTTTTTT.

This clonotype has just a few counts. The V and J genes are TRBV12-3 or TRBV12-4 and TRBJ2-7; tentatively, D is TRBD1 (5 bases). V was clipped by 3 bases and J by 2 bases, with 11 bases between them. The CDR3 spans 14 residues. This CDR3 is CASSLGRATYEQYV. The DNA for the CDR3 is TGTGCCAGCAGTTTGGGCAGGGCCACCTACGAGCAGTACGTC.

This rearrangement joins TRBV7-2 to TRBJ2-1; tentative D call: TRBD2 (5 bases). This CDR3 has 13 residues. V gave up 2 bases and J gave up 7 bases, with 9 bases separating them. Germline V CDR1 and CDR2: SGHTA, FQGNSA. The CDR3 DNA follows: TGTGCCAGCAGCTTAAGCGGCAAGAATGAGCAGTTCTTC. Translating it yields CASSLSGKNEQFF.

There are many counts of this clonotype. This chain connects TRBV7-8 to TRBJ2-1, with TRBD2 matching over 7 bases. Trimming removed 2 bases from V and 2 bases from J; junction bases left unmatched: 3. Germline V gene lookup returns CDR1 SGHVS and CDR2 FQNEAQ. The CDR3 covers 15 residues. The CDR3 nucleotides read TGTGCCAGCAGCTTAACCAGCGGGACCTACAATGAGCAGTTCTTC. Translating it yields CASSLTSGTYNEQFF.

This clonotype was counted ten times or more. The chain joins TRBV9 to TRBJ2-3; D might be TRBD2 (5 bases). CDR3 size: 14 residues. Trimming cost V 0 bases and J 6 bases, with 11 bases left between them. The germline V gene has CDR1 SGDLS and CDR2 YYNGEE. The CDR3 DNA reads TGTGCCAGCAGCGTAGCTGGGAGAACCGATACGCAGTATTTT. Amino acids: CASSVAGRTDTQYF.

This clonotype has just a few counts. This rearrangement joins TRBV20-1 to TRBJ1-5; D gene uncertain. This CDR3 spans 11 amino acids. Per germline, CDR1 DFQATT and CDR2 SNEGSKA (reference sequence). V was pared by 1 base and J by 8 bases, with 6 bases between. The CDR3 sequence is CSARGGKPQHF. As DNA, the CDR3 is TGCAGTGCTAGAGGTGGAAAGCCCCAGCATTTT.

This clonotype was seen more than once but under ten times. The chain recombines TRBV5-1 with TRBJ1-3, with D tentatively TRBD1 (6 bases). This CDR3 spans 15 amino acids. CDR1 is SGHRS, CDR2 YFSETQ, per germline. The germline V and J ends were trimmed by 3 bases and 8 bases, with 18 bases remaining between them. The CDR3: CASSYGQPGRDTIYF. CDR3 sequence (DNA): TGCGCCAGCAGCTATGGACAGCCGGGTCGGGACACCATATATTTT.

This clonotype has a count of ten or more. V is TRBV20-1 and J is TRBJ2-1; 8 positions match TRBD2. Germline V lookup: CDR1 DFQATT, CDR2 SNEGSKA (reference sequence). The CDR3 extends over 13 amino acids. Unmatched junction bases numbered 4, after V lost 3 bases and J lost 6 bases. The CDR3 DNA reads TGCAGTGCTAGCGGGGGGGTTTTCAATGAGCAGTTCTTC. This codes for CSASGGVFNEQFF.

This clonotype was seen at least ten times. The V and J genes are TRBV30 and TRBJ2-7; D is possibly TRBD1 or TRBD2 (5 bases each). V was shortened by 4 bases and J by 6 bases, with 13 bases between the two germline ends. Germline lookup yields CDR1 GTSNPN and CDR2 SVGIG (reference sequence). This CDR3 has 12 amino acids. CDR3 region: CAWNWVGTEQYF. The CDR3 DNA reads as TGTGCCTGGAATTGGGTTGGGACCGAGCAGTACTTC. The full variable domain, rest sourced from reference TRBV30 and TRBJ2-7, is SQTIHQWPATLVQPVGSPLSLECTVEGTSNPNLYWYRQAAGRGLQLLFYSVGIGQISSEVPQNLSASRPQDRQFILSSKKLLLSDSGFYLCAWNWVGTEQYFGPGTRLTVT.

This clonotype has ten or more counts. J is TRBJ1-2 and V is TRBV10-2; D may be TRBD1 (5 bases). The CDR3 is 17 amino acids. Germline V gene sequence: CDR1 WSHSY, CDR2 SAAADI. V was shortened by 9 bases and J by 2 bases, with 25 bases between the two germline ends. Here the CDR3 DNA reads TGCGCCAGAAAACGGGGCCCAGCTAGAAGCTTAAACTATGGCTACACCTTC. Protein sequence: CARKRGPARSLNYGYTF.

This clonotype was found many times. The chain joins TRBV27 to TRBJ1-2; D is undetermined. CDR1 and CDR2 (germline): MNHEY, SMNVEV (reference sequence). The CDR3 is 16 amino acids. V lost 0 bases and J 4 bases, leaving 15 bases between the germline ends. The CDR3 DNA follows: TGTGCCAGCAGTTTATCACGGCAGACCAACAGCTATGGCTACACCTTC. Residues: CASSLSRQTNSYGYTF.

At least ten counts were recorded for this clonotype. The chain employs TRBV4-3 and TRBJ2-7, with D unclear. CDR3 size: 18 residues. Trimming cost V 1 base and J 2 bases, with 21 bases left between them. CDR1 LGHNA and CDR2 YSLEER come from the germline V gene. In DNA form, the CDR3 reads TGCGCCAGCAGCCAAGTTTGGCAGAACCAGGAAATTACCTACGAGCAGTACTTC. Protein: CASSQVWQNQEITYEQYF.

There are many counts of this clonotype. The chain recombines TRBV5-5 with TRBJ2-4, with 9 nucleotides matching TRBD1. Germline V gene sequence: CDR1 SGHKS, CDR2 YYEKEE (reference sequence). The CDR3 has 13 residues. The junction had 5 bases not matched to a gene; V was cut back by 5 bases and J by 8 bases. CDR3 DNA sequence: TGTGCCAGCAGTTTTGACAGGGGGGACATTCAGTACTTC. Translating gives CASSFDRGDIQYF.

At least ten counts were recorded for this clonotype. The V and J genes are TRBV7-8 and TRBJ2-2, with TRBD1 matching over 7 bases. Germline lookup yields CDR1 SGHVS and CDR2 FQNEAQ. The V segment lost 4 bases and the J segment 4 bases; nucleotides outside the gene matches: 9. The CDR3 spans 16 residues. The CDR3 spells CASSSNRGTFTGELFF. The DNA of the CDR3 is TGTGCCAGCAGCTCCAACAGGGGTACTTTCACCGGGGAGCTGTTTTTT.

This clonotype was counted at least ten times. The chain recombines TRBV3-1 with TRBJ1-1; D gene unclear. The germline V gene has CDR1 LGHDT and CDR2 YNNKEL (reference sequence). The CDR3 totals 14 residues. Trimming took off 0 bases at V and 6 bases at J, with 11 bases between the two ends. The CDR3 spells CASSQEPRSSEAFF. CDR3 bases: TGTGCCAGCAGCCAAGAGCCCAGGTCCTCTGAAGCTTTCTTT. Based on the CDR3 plus reference TRBV3-1 and TRBJ1-1, the full variable domain is DTAVSQTPKYLVTQMGNDKSIKCEQNLGHDTMYWYKQDSKKFLKIMFSYNNKELIINETVPNRFSPKSPDKAHLNLHINSLELGDSAVYFCASSQEPRSSEAFFGQGTRLTVV.

This clonotype was counted at least ten times. This chain connects TRBV20-1 to TRBJ2-5; no firm D call. CDR1 is DFQATT and CDR2 is SNEGSKA in the germline V gene (reference sequence). Trimming stripped 3 bases from V and 7 bases from J, with 9 bases between. The CDR3 consists of 11 residues. CDR3 in DNA: TGCAGTGCTAGTAGGGCCGGGACCCAGTACTTC. Protein product: CSASRAGTQYF.

This clonotype was observed at least ten times. This sequence joins TRBV11-3 and TRBJ2-2; 9 nucleotides line up with TRBD1. The junction had 5 bases not matched to a gene; V was cut back by 6 bases and J by 3 bases. Germline V gene lookup returns CDR1 SGHNT and CDR2 YENEEA. The CDR3 extends over 15 amino acids. The CDR3 nucleotides read TGTGCCAGCAGTTCCGGGACAGGGTACACCGGGGAGCTGTTTTTT. Protein product: CASSSGTGYTGELFF.

This clonotype was seen repeatedly, ten times or more. The V gene is TRBV9, the J gene TRBJ1-1; 7 bases align to TRBD1. The germline V gene encodes CDR1 SGDLS and CDR2 YYNGEE. This CDR3 region has 20 residues. J gave up 1 base and V 0 bases, and 18 bases lay outside the gene matches. The chain's CDR3 is CASSVGIKRPPGQKNTEAFF. The CDR3 DNA is TGTGCCAGCAGCGTAGGCATAAAGCGGCCCCCGGGACAGAAGAACACTGAAGCTTTCTTT.